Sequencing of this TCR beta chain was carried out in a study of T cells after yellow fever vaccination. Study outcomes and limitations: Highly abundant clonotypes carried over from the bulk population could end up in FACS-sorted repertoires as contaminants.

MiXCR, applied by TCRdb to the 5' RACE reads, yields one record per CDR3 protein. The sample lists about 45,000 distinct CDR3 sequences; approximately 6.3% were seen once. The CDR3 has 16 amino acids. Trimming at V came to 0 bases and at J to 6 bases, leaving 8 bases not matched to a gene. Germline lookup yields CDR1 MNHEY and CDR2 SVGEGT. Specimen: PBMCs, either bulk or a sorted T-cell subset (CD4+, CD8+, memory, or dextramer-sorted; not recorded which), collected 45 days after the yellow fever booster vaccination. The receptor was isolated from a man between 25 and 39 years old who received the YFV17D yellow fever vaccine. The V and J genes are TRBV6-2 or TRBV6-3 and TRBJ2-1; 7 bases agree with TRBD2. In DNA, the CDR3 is TGTGCCAGCAGTTACTCGATAGGGGAGCGGGGCAATGAGCAGTTCTTC. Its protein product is CASSYSIGERGNEQFF.